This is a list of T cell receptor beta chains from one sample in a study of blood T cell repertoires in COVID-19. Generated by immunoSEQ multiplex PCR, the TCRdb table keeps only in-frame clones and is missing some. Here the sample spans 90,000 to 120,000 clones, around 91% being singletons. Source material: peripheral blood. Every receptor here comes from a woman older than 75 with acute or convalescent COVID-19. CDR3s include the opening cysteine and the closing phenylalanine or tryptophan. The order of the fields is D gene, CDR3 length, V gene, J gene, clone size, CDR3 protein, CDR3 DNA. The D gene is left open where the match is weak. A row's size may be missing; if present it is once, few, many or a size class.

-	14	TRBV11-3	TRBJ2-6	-	CASSSGLGANVLTF	TGTGCCAGCAGCTCAGGGCTCGGGGCCAACGTCCTGACTTTC
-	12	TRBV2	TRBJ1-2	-	CASKTAGPGYTF	TGTGCCAGCAAAACCGCGGGGCCTGGCTACACCTTC
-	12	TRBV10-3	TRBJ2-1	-	CAISEPQVSSFF	TGTGCCATCAGTGAGCCACAAGTGTCGTCGTTCTTC
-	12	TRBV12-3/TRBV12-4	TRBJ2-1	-	CASSFLRNEQFF	TGTGCCAGCAGTTTCCTTCGGAATGAGCAGTTCTTC
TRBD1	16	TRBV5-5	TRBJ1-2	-	CASSFIRTGTVYGYTF	TGTGCCAGCAGTTTTATTCGCACAGGGACAGTCTATGGCTACACCTTC
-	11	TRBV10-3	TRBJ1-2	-	CAISDIYGYTF	TGTGCCATCAGTGACATCTATGGCTACACCTTC
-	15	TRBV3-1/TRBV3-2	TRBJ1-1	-	CASSRDGGVDTEAFF	TGTGCCAGCAGCCGAGACGGGGGGGTTGACACTGAAGCTTTCTTT
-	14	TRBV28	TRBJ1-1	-	CASSPSLRAPEAFF	TGTGCCAGCAGCCCTTCCCTGAGGGCCCCTGAAGCTTTCTTT
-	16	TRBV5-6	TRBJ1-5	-	CASSSGQLVGIQPQHF	TGTGCCAGCAGCTCGGGACAACTGGTGGGCATTCAGCCCCAGCATTTT
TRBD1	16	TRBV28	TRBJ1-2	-	CASSLLNPGQGNGYTF	TGTGCCAGCAGTTTATTAAACCCGGGACAGGGCAATGGCTACACCTTC
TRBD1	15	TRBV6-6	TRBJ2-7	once	CASSPGQGLVNEQYF	TGTGCCAGCAGTCCGGGACAGGGGCTTGTGAACGAGCAGTACTTC